The 17 T cell receptor beta chains in this list originate from one sample, sequenced in a study of T cells after yellow fever vaccination. One entry per CDR3 protein, called by TCRdb with MiXCR from the 5' RACE reads. Altogether 300,000 or so distinct CDR3 sequences are present, about 8.3% being singletons, with the ten largest covering roughly 15%. The starting material was PBMCs, obtained roughly 47 days after the first yellow fever vaccination. The receptors shown here come from a man between 18 and 29 years old who received the YFV17D yellow fever vaccine.

This clonotype was counted between two and nine times. V and J are TRBV5-1 and TRBJ2-7, with TRBD2 matching 8 bases. Germline CDR1 and CDR2: SGHRS and YFSETQ. J was trimmed by 5 bases and V by 3 bases; bases with no gene match: 16. The CDR3 consists of 17 residues. The CDR3 nucleotides are TGCGCCAGCAGCTCCGGAACGGGGCGGGGGGTCACCCACGAGCAGTACGTC. Its translation: CASSSGTGRGVTHEQYV.

In this sample, this clonotype turned up a few times. The genes are TRBV20-1 and TRBJ2-7; maybe TRBD1 (5 bases). Trimming removed 0 bases from V and 6 bases from J, with 15 bases in between. The CDR3 runs to 14 residues. Germline V gene data show CDR1 as DFQATT and CDR2 as SNEGSKA (reference sequence). In nucleotides, the CDR3 is TGCAGTGCTAGAGATCGAGGCAGGGCAGGCGAGCAGTACTTC. Protein sequence: CSARDRGRAGEQYF.

In its sample, this clonotype was seen a few times. The rearrangement joins TRBV29-1 to TRBJ1-2; D ambiguous. V was trimmed by 3 bases and J by 3 bases, leaving 5 bases between them. Germline V gene lookup returns CDR1 SQVTM and CDR2 ANQGSEA. The CDR3 covers 11 residues. CDR3 DNA sequence: TGCAGCGTTGAGGAGGACTATGGCTACACCTTC. As protein: CSVEEDYGYTF.

This clonotype has only a few counts. The chain links TRBV12-3 or TRBV12-4 to TRBJ1-1; a possible D gene is TRBD1 (6 bases). The length of the CDR3 is 14 residues. Trimming shortened V by 4 bases and J by 1 base, and 10 bases separated the two germline ends. The CDR3: CASSSGQTNTEAFF. The DNA of the CDR3 is TGTGCCAGCAGTTCCGGACAGACGAACACTGAAGCTTTCTTT.

This clonotype has at least ten counts. The chain links TRBV20-1 to TRBJ2-1, with D tentatively TRBD1 (5 bases). V lost 6 bases, J lost 1 base, and 19 bases lay in between. Germline CDR1 DFQATT, CDR2 SNEGSKA (reference sequence). This CDR3 is built from 16 residues. CDR3 loop: CSAFSREGSSYNEQFF. CDR3 DNA: TGCAGTGCCTTCTCCAGGGAAGGTTCTTCCTACAATGAGCAGTTCTTC.

In this sample, this clonotype turned up a few times. The chain is built from TRBV29-1 and TRBJ2-6, with D unclear. V was cut by 4 bases and J by 0 bases, with 7 bases left in between. This CDR3 has 14 residues. Germline V gene sequence: CDR1 SQVTM, CDR2 ANQGSEA. The CDR3 sequence is CSVGLNSGANVLTF. The CDR3 nucleotides read TGCAGCGTTGGCCTAAACTCTGGGGCCAACGTCCTGACTTTC.

This clonotype has more than one count but fewer than ten. The chain joins TRBV4-3 to TRBJ2-7; D unclear. The CDR3 contains 18 residues. CDR1 is LGHNA, CDR2 YSLEER, per germline. The germline V and J ends were trimmed by 0 bases and 2 bases, with 20 bases remaining between them. CDR3 in DNA: TGCGCCAGCAGCCAAGAACGGTTACGGGCAGGCAAGACCTACGAGCAGTACTTC. This codes for CASSQERLRAGKTYEQYF.

This chain joins TRBV5-5 and TRBJ2-7, with TRBD1 matching over 7 bases. V lost 4 bases, J lost 6 bases, and 4 bases stayed unmatched. The germline gives CDR1 SGHKS, CDR2 YYEKEE (reference sequence). The CDR3 totals 12 residues. CDR3 sequence reads: CASSRTGAEQYV. Here the CDR3 DNA reads TGTGCCAGCAGCCGAACAGGGGCCGAGCAGTACGTC.

This clonotype showed up just a few times. The V and J genes are TRBV2 and TRBJ1-5; D gene uncertain. The V gene lost 4 bases and the J gene lost 0 bases, with 4 bases spanning the gap. Germline V gene lookup returns CDR1 SNHLY and CDR2 FYNNEI. The CDR3 sequence is 13 residues long. The CDR3 here is CASSVRSNQPQHF. In DNA form, the CDR3 reads TGTGCCAGCAGTGTTCGTAGCAATCAGCCCCAGCATTTT.

This clonotype was observed a few times. The V gene is TRBV7-2, the J gene TRBJ2-7; D is perhaps TRBD1 (5 bases). The CDR3 extends over 16 amino acids. With 3 bases removed from V and 0 bases from J, the gap between germline ends came to 15 bases. Per germline, CDR1 SGHTA and CDR2 FQGNSA. CDR3 protein: CASSFATGVPSYEQYF. In nucleotides, the CDR3 is TGTGCCAGCAGCTTCGCCACAGGTGTACCCTCCTACGAGCAGTACTTC.

This clonotype has a handful of counts. The chain links TRBV4-3 to TRBJ1-3; D gene unclear. This CDR3 is built from 16 residues. Germline V gene data show CDR1 as LGHNA and CDR2 as YSLEER. Trimming took off 4 bases at V and 2 bases at J, with 15 bases between the two ends. DNA for the CDR3: TGCGCCAGCAGCCGCCTGGGAGCGAGCGCTGGAAACACCATATATTTT. Protein product: CASSRLGASAGNTIYF.

The chain links TRBV6-2 or TRBV6-3 to TRBJ1-5; 10 bases match TRBD1. Looked up from germline, CDR1 is MNHEY and CDR2 is SVGEGT. The V and J ends lost 6 bases and 7 bases, in that order; junction bases with no gene match: 9. The CDR3 runs 15 residues. CDR3 sequence: CASSRRGTGAQPQHF. The CDR3 nucleotides read TGTGCCAGCAGCCGCCGTGGGACAGGGGCGCAGCCCCAGCATTTT.

This clonotype was seen a handful of times. This chain connects TRBV27 to TRBJ2-3; 12 nucleotides match TRBD2. Germline V lookup: CDR1 MNHEY, CDR2 SMNVEV (reference sequence). The CDR3 loop spans 16 amino acids. J was trimmed by 4 bases and V by 8 bases; bases with no gene match: 10. The CDR3 DNA reads as TGTGCCAGCGCTTTTCTAGCGGGGGGGCCGTCAGATACGCAGTATTTT. Its translation: CASAFLAGGPSDTQYF.

The rearrangement uses TRBV6-2 or TRBV6-3 and TRBJ1-2; D is unresolved. Germline V gives CDR1 MNHEY, CDR2 SVGEGT. The CDR3 has 13 amino acids. With 0 bases removed from V and 5 bases from J, the gap between germline ends came to 7 bases. As DNA, the CDR3 is TGTGCCAGCAGTTACTCGGGAATTTATGGCTACACCTTC. Its translation: CASSYSGIYGYTF.

This clonotype was seen at least ten times. V is TRBV5-6 and J is TRBJ2-3, with D unclear. The V and J ends lost 0 bases and 1 base respectively, with 12 bases between them. Germline lookup yields CDR1 SGHDT and CDR2 YYEEEE. The CDR3 sequence is 16 residues long. The DNA for the CDR3 is TGTGCCAGCAGCTTGGAATCAGATTTTCGCACAGATACGCAGTATTTT. It translates to CASSLESDFRTDTQYF.

This clonotype was counted at least ten times. The CDR3 reads CASSPLGNTEAFF. CDR3 sequence (DNA): TGTGCCAGCAGTCCTTTGGGGAACACTGAAGCTTTCTTT. The rearrangement joins TRBV7-9 to TRBJ1-1; D is unresolved. From germline, CDR1 is SEHNR and CDR2 FQNEAQ (reference sequence). V was clipped by 6 bases and J by 1 base, with 9 bases between them. The CDR3 has 13 residues. The entire variable domain, with the rest obtained from reference TRBV7-9 and TRBJ1-1, is as follows: DTGVSQNPRHKITKRGQNVTFRCDPISEHNRLYWYRQTLGQGPEFLTYFQNEAQLEKSRLLSDRFSAERPKGSFSTLEIQRTEQGDSAMYLCASSPLGNTEAFFGQGTRLTVV.

The table lists this clonotype with a few counts. The chain joins TRBV20-1 to TRBJ2-7, with TRBD1 matching over 8 bases. Germline V CDR1 and CDR2: DFQATT, SNEGSKA (reference sequence). The CDR3 is 15 residues long. V lost 5 bases to trimming and J lost 0 bases; unmatched junction nucleotides: 9. Here the CDR3 reads CSASLLGQDSYEQYF. In DNA, the CDR3 is TGCAGTGCTTCGCTCTTGGGACAGGACTCCTACGAGCAGTACTTC.